Listed below are T cell receptor beta chains from one sample, sequenced in a study of a mutant IDH1 vaccine in newly diagnosed glioma. TCRdb's copy holds only in-frame clones and misses some; the assay was immunoSEQ multiplex PCR. This table has tens of thousands of clones, around 92% appearing once. These TCRs are of unknown antigen specificity. Sequenced here: PBMCs, sampled from a glioma patient whose treatment included an IDH1 peptide vaccine. These receptors were taken from a man between 50 and 59 years old with glioma. Each CDR3 is given with its conserved first and last residue. Each record gives: clone size, J gene, V gene, D gene, CDR3 DNA, CDR3 protein. The D gene is left open where the match is weak. Rows give clone size only sometimes, using once, few, many, or a class for an expanded clone.

NA	TRBJ1-2	TRBV19	NA	TGTGCCAGTAGTATTTCAAGAAACTATGGCTACACCTTC	CASSISRNYGYTF
NA	TRBJ2-1	TRBV19	NA	TGTGCCAGTAGTGTTGGACAGTACAATGAGCAGTTCTTC	CASSVGQYNEQFF
NA	TRBJ2-3	TRBV9	TRBD2	TGTGCCAGCAGCGTAGTAGCCGCGGGAGCGGATACGCAGTATTTT	CASSVVAAGADTQYF
NA	TRBJ2-5	TRBV4-3	TRBD1	TGCGCCAGCAGCCAACACAGGGGGGAGACCCAGTACTTC	CASSQHRGETQYF
NA	TRBJ1-2	TRBV28	TRBD1	TGTGCCAGCAGTTTAAGTGTACAGGGGACTAACTATGGCTACACCTTC	CASSLSVQGTNYGYTF
NA	TRBJ1-2	TRBV29-1	NA	TGCAGCTCCCAGGGGCAAGGCTATGGCTACACCTTC	CSSQGQGYGYTF
NA	TRBJ2-5	TRBV11-1	NA	TGTGCCAGCAGCCTCCTCCCCGGGGATCAAGAGACCCAGTACTTC	CASSLLPGDQETQYF
NA	TRBJ1-2	TRBV7-9	TRBD1	TGTGCCAGCAGCTCAGGGGCCTGGACAGGGTTTAACTATGGCTACACCTTC	CASSSGAWTGFNYGYTF
NA	TRBJ2-1	TRBV19	TRBD1	TGTGCCAGTAGTAATACGGGACAGTCCCTAGGAACGCAGTTCTTC	CASSNTGQSLGTQFF
NA	TRBJ1-5	TRBV19	NA	TGTGCCAGTAGTATAGATCGGGGCGGGGCTGGTGGCAATCAGCCCCAGCATTTT	CASSIDRGGAGGNQPQHF
once	TRBJ1-1	TRBV5-6	TRBD1	TGTGCCAGCAGCAAGACAGGGTCGGAAGCTTTCTTT	CASSKTGSEAFF
NA	TRBJ2-7	TRBV29-1	NA	TGCAGCGTTCGGAGAGGCACCGCCTACGAGCAGTACTTC	CSVRRGTAYEQYF
once	TRBJ2-2	TRBV7-2	TRBD2	TGCGCCAGCAGCCAAGGGCTAGCGGGACCATCCGGGGAGCTGTTTTTT	CASSQGLAGPSGELFF
NA	TRBJ2-7	TRBV18	TRBD1	TGTGCCAGCTCACCTGCCGGGACAGGGGCTCTCTACGAGCAGTACTTC	CASSPAGTGALYEQYF
NA	TRBJ2-4	TRBV27	NA	TGTGCCAGCAGTTTCTATTCTGGGGACATTCAGTACTTC	CASSFYSGDIQYF
NA	TRBJ1-3	TRBV5-5	NA	TGTGCCAGCAGCTTGGACGGGGCCTCTGGAAACACCATATATTTT	CASSLDGASGNTIYF
NA	TRBJ1-2	TRBV10-3	NA	TGTGCCATCAGTGGCCCCCCCGGGGGTGGACCTATGGGCTACACCTTC	CAISGPPGGGPMGYTF
once	TRBJ1-2	TRBV28	NA	TGTGCCACCGGTCTCAGGCGAGGCAACTATGGCTACACCTTC	CATGLRRGNYGYTF
NA	TRBJ1-2	TRBV4-3	NA	TGCGCCAGCAGCCGGACGGACGGGGACTATGGCTACACCTTC	CASSRTDGDYGYTF
once	TRBJ2-1	TRBV4-3	NA	TGCGCCAGCAGCCAAGATACGGCAGCCAATGAGCAGTTCTTC	CASSQDTAANEQFF
NA	TRBJ2-7	TRBV5-4	NA	TGTGCCAGCAGCTTGATTGGCAGGGTTTCCCACGAGCAGTACTTC	CASSLIGRVSHEQYF
NA	TRBJ1-3	TRBV28	NA	TGTGCCAGCAGTTCTTGGGACTCTGGAAACACCATATATTTT	CASSSWDSGNTIYF
NA	TRBJ2-2	TRBV18	TRBD1	TGTGCCAGCTCACCCCAGAGGACAGGGGAGAACACCGGGGAGCTGTTTTTT	CASSPQRTGENTGELFF
NA	TRBJ1-1	TRBV28	NA	TGTGCCAGCGGAAGTGGGGGGGCGAACTTGGAAACTGAAGCTTTCTTT	CASGSGGANLETEAFF
NA	TRBJ1-2	TRBV4-3	NA	TGCGCCAGCAGCCAAGATGTGACCCCACGGTATGGCTACACCTTC	CASSQDVTPRYGYTF
NA	TRBJ1-2	TRBV30	TRBD1	TGTGCCTGGAGTGCCCGGACAGGGGGAAGCCGTGGCTACACCTTC	CAWSARTGGSRGYTF
once	TRBJ1-5	TRBV6-6	NA	TGTGCCAGCAGTTATCCTAGTAGCAATCAGCCCCAGCATTTT	CASSYPSSNQPQHF
NA	TRBJ2-7	TRBV4-1	NA	TGCGCCAGCAGCCAAAACACAGGGAGTCCCTACGAGCAGTACTTC	CASSQNTGSPYEQYF
NA	TRBJ2-1	TRBV4-1	TRBD1	TGCGCCAGCAGCCACACAGGGGCTAGGGATGAGCAGTTCTTC	CASSHTGARDEQFF
NA	TRBJ1-5	TRBV7-2	NA	TGTGCCAGCAGCTTACTCGGGGACCAGCCCCAGCATTTT	CASSLLGDQPQHF
NA	TRBJ2-4	TRBV9	NA	TGTGCCAGCAGCTCAACGCGAGACAGGGAGGACATTCAGTACTTC	CASSSTRDREDIQYF
NA	TRBJ2-7	TRBV6-1	NA	TGTGCCAGCAGTGAAGGGGTACACGAGCAGTACTTC	CASSEGVHEQYF
few	TRBJ2-7	TRBV15	NA	TGTGCCACCAGCTTGGACTACAGGGAAAACTACGAGCAGTACTTC	CATSLDYRENYEQYF
NA	TRBJ1-2	TRBV29-1	TRBD1	TGCAGCGTGGACCTCAGGGGGCACGGCTACACCTTC	CSVDLRGHGYTF
NA	TRBJ1-4	TRBV30	TRBD1	TGTGCCTGGAGTAAACGACAGGGAGATGAAAAACTGTTTTTT	CAWSKRQGDEKLFF
NA	TRBJ2-5	TRBV7-2	TRBD2	TGTGCCAGCAGCTTAGGTCGGGGGGTCCCCCGGGAGACCCAGTACTTC	CASSLGRGVPRETQYF
NA	TRBJ2-5	TRBV5-4	TRBD1	TGTGCCAGCAGTCCCGGGACAGTGCAAGAGACCCAGTACTTC	CASSPGTVQETQYF
NA	TRBJ2-7	TRBV7-9	NA	TGTGCCAGCAGCTCACCCGGGACTCTTTACGAGCAGTACTTC	CASSSPGTLYEQYF
NA	TRBJ2-1	TRBV11-2	TRBD1	TGTGCCAGCAGCTATATGGCAGGGGGCGAAAAAAATGAGCAGTTCTTC	CASSYMAGGEKNEQFF
NA	TRBJ1-5	TRBV6-6	NA	TGTGCCAGCAGTACCGCGGGGGTGAACAATCAGCCCCAGCATTTT	CASSTAGVNNQPQHF
NA	TRBJ1-5	TRBV7-9	NA	TGTGCCAGCAGCTTATCCGGGCCGGGTGCATTGAGCAATCAGCCCCAGCATTTT	CASSLSGPGALSNQPQHF
NA	TRBJ2-3	TRBV7-3	TRBD1	TGTGCCAGCAGCTCCCTCACAGGGGGCTCGGATACGCAGTATTTT	CASSSLTGGSDTQYF
NA	TRBJ2-1	TRBV19	TRBD1	TGTGCCACAAGGACCGGGACAGGGATTTACAATGAGCAGTTCTTC	CATRTGTGIYNEQFF
NA	TRBJ2-1	TRBV30	NA	TGTGCCTGGAGGTGGGTAGCGGTAAAGAATGAGCAGTTCTTC	CAWRWVAVKNEQFF
few	TRBJ2-3	TRBV7-2	NA	TGTGCCAGCAGCTTAGTTGCTAGCGGCACAGATACGCAGTATTTT	CASSLVASGTDTQYF
NA	TRBJ2-7	TRBV7-9	TRBD2	TGTGCCAGCAGCCCCGGGACTAGCGGGGGGGCCCGAAACGAGCAGTACTTC	CASSPGTSGGARNEQYF
NA	TRBJ1-1	TRBV27	NA	TGTGCCAGCAGTTTCACTGGACGCAACACTGAAGCTTTCTTT	CASSFTGRNTEAFF
NA	TRBJ1-2	TRBV18	TRBD1	TGTGCCAGCTCACCGACAGGGGAGAACTATGGCTACACCTTC	CASSPTGENYGYTF
NA	TRBJ2-5	TRBV7-3	NA	TGTGCCAGCAGCCCGGGGGCCCAAGGGACCCAGTACTTC	CASSPGAQGTQYF
once	TRBJ2-7	TRBV6-5	NA	TGTGCCAGCACCTCACCGGGCTCTCGGGGGGAGCAGTACTTC	CASTSPGSRGEQYF